The TCR beta chain under discussion was sequenced for a study of control samples from healthy donors and cancer patients. CDR3 length: 14 amino acids. V was pared by 6 bases and J by 6 bases, with 8 bases of the junction left unmatched. Germline CDR1 SGDLS, CDR2 YYNGEE. Generated by immunoSEQ multiplex PCR, the TCRdb table keeps only in-frame clones and is missing some. This repertoire shows over 110,000 clones, just under 95% found once; its top ten account for around 11%. The chain recombines TRBV9 with TRBJ2-2; 7 nucleotides line up with TRBD1. The TCR sequence derives from a man aged 30-40 years in good health. Sequences were obtained from blood. The CDR3 sequence: CASTNTGVPGELFF. In nucleotides, the CDR3 is TGTGCCAGCACCAATACAGGGGTCCCCGGGGAGCTGTTTTTT.